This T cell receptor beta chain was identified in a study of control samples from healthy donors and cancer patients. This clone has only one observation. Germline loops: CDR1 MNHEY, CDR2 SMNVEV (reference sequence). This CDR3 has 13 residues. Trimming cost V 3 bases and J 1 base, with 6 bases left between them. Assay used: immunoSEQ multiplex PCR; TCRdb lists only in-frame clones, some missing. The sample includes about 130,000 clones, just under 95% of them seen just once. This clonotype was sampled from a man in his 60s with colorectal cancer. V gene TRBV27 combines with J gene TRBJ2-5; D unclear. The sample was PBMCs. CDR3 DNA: TGTGCCAGCAGTTTTAGGTCCCAAGAGACCCAGTACTTC. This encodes CASSFRSQETQYF.